Each of the 2 T cell receptor beta chains below was sequenced from the same sample in a study of vaccination and CD4 T cells after COVID-19 (dated by TCRdb to the early 2020s). What this sample's treatment or condition label stands for: 10-day PBMC culture with coronavirus spike peptide pools or control peptides (ViraFEST assay). Libraries were constructed by PCR. Sequenced on an Illumina iSeq 100. At the Johns Hopkins FTIC core, DNA from the cultured CD4+ T cells underwent TCR sequencing with the Oncomine TCR Beta short-read assay. TCRdb cleaned the public reads at Q25 with fastp, built clones with MiXCR and kept in-frame beta chains. All rows with the same CDR3 protein become a single entry with the most common DNA and genes. The sample table shows 15,000 to 20,000 distinct CDR3 sequences, and roughly two fifths are seen once. The ten largest clonotypes hold around 12% of the sample. These TCRs are of unknown antigen specificity.

Sequenced input: CD4+ T cells from blood, cultured in vitro. These receptors were collected from a human donor who had recovered from COVID-19.

Comments on this clonotype: This likely came from a read error, as a far larger clone is one base away. The genes are TRBV7-9 and TRBJ2-2; D not certain. Germline lookup yields CDR1 SEHNR and CDR2 FQNEAQ (reference sequence). The CDR3 loop spans 14 amino acids. The CDR3, as DNA: TGTGCCAGCAGCTTTCGTTGGGCCACCAGGGAGCTGTTTTTT. Its protein product is CASSFRWATRELFF. The full variable domain, completed using reference TRBV7-9 and TRBJ2-2, is DTGVSQNPRHKITKRGQNVTFRCDPISEHNRLYWYRQTLGQGPEFLTYFQNEAQLEKSRLLSDRFSAERPKGSFSTLEIQRTEQGDSAMYLCASSFRWATRELFFGEGSRLTVL.

With regard to this clonotype: A junction boundary mismatches the germline segment, possibly from a read error. V is TRBV20-1 and J is TRBJ2-7; D may be TRBD2 (5 bases). Per the germline V gene, CDR1 is DFQATT and CDR2 is SNEGSKA (reference sequence). The CDR3 runs to 14 residues. CDR3: CSANGVRRSYEQCF. DNA of the CDR3: TGCAGTGCTAATGGAGTCAGGAGGAGCTACGAGCAGTGCTTC.